The 10 T cell receptor beta chains below were found in one sample sequenced in a study of T cells after yellow fever vaccination. TCRdb independently ran MiXCR on the 5' RACE reads; one entry per CDR3 protein. Here the sample spans some 160,000 distinct CDR3 sequences, 7% to 10% being singletons. The sequenced sample was CD8+ T cells sorted from PBMCs, obtained 45 days after the yellow fever booster vaccination. Receptor source: a man aged 18 to 29 who received the YFV17D yellow fever vaccine.

This clonotype was counted between two and nine times. V usage is TRBV29-1 and J usage is TRBJ1-1; D is ambiguous. The CDR3 extends over 12 amino acids. Germline V gene data show CDR1 as SQVTM and CDR2 as ANQGSEA. With 7 bases removed from V and 1 base from J, the gap between germline ends came to 10 bases. This chain's CDR3 is CSAETPNTEAFF. CDR3 bases: TGCAGCGCAGAAACACCGAACACTGAAGCTTTCTTT.

This clonotype was picked up many times. V and J are TRBV6-5 and TRBJ2-7; D might be TRBD2 (6 bases). This CDR3 has 13 amino acids. Germline CDR1 is MNHEY and CDR2 is SVGAGI. V was shortened by 2 bases and J by 3 bases, with 8 bases between the two germline ends. CDR3 DNA sequence: TGTGCCAGCAGTTACCAGGGACTCTACGAGCAGTACTTC. It codes for CASSYQGLYEQYF.

This clonotype was seen at least ten times. J is TRBJ2-3 and V is TRBV7-2; D is unresolved. CDR1 is SGHTA, CDR2 FQGNSA, per germline. V was shortened by 2 bases and J by 2 bases, with 8 bases between the two germline ends. CDR3 length: 14 amino acids. This CDR3 reads CASSLMGPTDTQYF. DNA for the CDR3: TGTGCCAGCAGCTTAATGGGCCCCACAGATACGCAGTATTTT.

This clonotype showed up just a few times. The V call is TRBV25-1, the J call TRBJ1-2, with D maybe TRBD1 (5 bases). Trimming stripped 1 base from V and 7 bases from J, with 16 bases between. This CDR3 is 15 amino acids long. Germline lookup yields CDR1 MGHDK and CDR2 SYGVNS. CDR3: CASSEFPAGLGGYTF. The CDR3 DNA reads as TGTGCCAGCAGTGAATTCCCCGCAGGGCTAGGTGGCTACACCTTC.

V is TRBV7-9 and J is TRBJ2-1; D possibly corresponds to TRBD1 (5 bases). Trimming pared 7 bases from V and 9 bases from J, leaving 16 bases between. Germline V lookup: CDR1 SEHNR, CDR2 FQNEAQ (reference sequence). The CDR3 has 13 residues. DNA for the CDR3: TGTGCCAGCACCCAAAAGGGGCCGGTTGAGCAGTTCTTC. This gives the protein CASTQKGPVEQFF.

This clonotype was observed many times. The chain joins TRBV29-1 to TRBJ2-2; D not resolved. The CDR3 contains 17 residues. Germline assignment: CDR1 SQVTM and CDR2 ANQGSEA. Deletions cut 0 bases from V and 0 bases from J, with 14 bases between. The CDR3 region is CSVEDPPGSANTGELFF. The CDR3 DNA reads as TGCAGCGTTGAAGACCCCCCCGGCTCCGCGAACACCGGGGAGCTGTTTTTT.

The J gene is TRBJ2-1, the V gene TRBV27, with a tentative D call TRBD2 (5 bases). CDR1 is MNHEY, CDR2 SMNVEV, per germline (reference sequence). The germline V and J ends were trimmed by 5 bases and 0 bases, with 14 bases remaining between them. The CDR3 totals 16 residues. In DNA, the CDR3 is TGTGCCAGCAGTCTACGGACGGGGAGCTCCTACAATGAGCAGTTCTTC. It is translated as CASSLRTGSSYNEQFF.

The table lists this clonotype with a few counts. The gene calls are TRBV12-3 or TRBV12-4 and TRBJ1-1; 8 bases are a match to TRBD1. CDR3 length equals 14 residues. V lost 5 bases and J lost 4; bases outside the gene matches: 6. CDR3 sequence (DNA): TGTGCCAGCAGTCCCAGGGGGCTGGTCACTGAAGCTTTCTTT. Protein sequence: CASSPRGLVTEAFF.

The chain recombines TRBV20-1 with TRBJ1-3; D may be TRBD1 (5 bases). Per germline, CDR1 DFQATT and CDR2 SNEGSKA (reference sequence). The V and J ends lost 2 bases and 3 bases respectively, with 11 bases between them. The length of the CDR3 is 14 residues. The DNA for the CDR3 is TGCAGTGCTAGAAAGAGAGGGGATGGAAACACCATATATTTT. It encodes CSARKRGDGNTIYF.

This clonotype has only a few counts. The V call is TRBV19, the J call TRBJ2-2; maybe TRBD2 (5 bases). The CDR3 is 13 residues long. The ends were cut back, 3 bases at V and 4 bases at J, with 6 bases in the middle. Germline CDR1 reads LNHDA; CDR2 reads SQIVND (reference sequence). The CDR3 DNA sequence: TGTGCCAGTAGTATGGGGAGCACCGGGGAGCTGTTTTTT. Translation gives CASSMGSTGELFF.